Listed below are T cell receptor beta chains from one sample, sequenced in a study of cytomegalovirus exposure and HLA in healthy donors. Some clones are missing from TCRdb's copy, which holds only in-frame ones; the method was immunoSEQ multiplex PCR. Of approximately 150,000 clones in the sample, less than 85% are singletons; the top ten hold about 1.7%. The sample taken for sequencing was PBMCs. These receptors originate from a man aged 40-55 years in good health and CMV-seronegative. CDR3s include the opening cysteine and the closing phenylalanine or tryptophan. The D gene is left open where the match is weak.

>TRBV27|TRBD1|TRBJ1-2
TGTGCCAGCAGCCCCGGGACAGGGACGTCCCATGGCTACACCTTC
CASSPGTGTSHGYTF
>TRBV28|.|TRBJ1-2
TGTGCCAGCTCAGGGGAAGCTAACTATGGCTACACCTTC
CASSGEANYGYTF
>TRBV27|.|TRBJ2-7
TGTGCCAGCAGTTCCGGGATCGGAAACTACGAGCAGTACTTC
CASSSGIGNYEQYF
>TRBV4-1|.|TRBJ2-3
TGCGCCAGCAGCCAACAACAGGCAGATACGCAGTATTTT
CASSQQQADTQYF
>TRBV9|TRBD1|TRBJ2-3
TGTGCCAGCAGCGCACAGGGGGCAGATACGCAGTATTTT
CASSAQGADTQYF
>TRBV7-6|.|TRBJ2-5
TGTGCCAGCAGCTTACAGACAGACCAAGAGACCCAGTACTTC
CASSLQTDQETQYF
>TRBV9|TRBD2|TRBJ2-3
TGTGCCAGCAGTGCTAGCGGGAGGGTGGGCACAGATACGCAGTATTTT
CASSASGRVGTDTQYF
>TRBV6-5|TRBD1|TRBJ1-6
TGTGCCAGCAGGAAACAGGGGCTAAATTCACCCCTCCACTTT
CASRKQGLNSPLHF
>TRBV5-4|TRBD2|TRBJ2-2
TGTGCCAGCAGCTGGGGACTAGCGGGGGGCCCGGACACCGGGGAGCTGTTTTTT
CASSWGLAGGPDTGELFF
>TRBV5-4|.|TRBJ2-3
TGTGCCAGCAGTTTCTTATACCGGGGCACAGATACGCAGTATTTT
CASSFLYRGTDTQYF
>TRBV11-1|.|TRBJ2-1
TGTGCCAGCAGCCGTAGGGCAGGGAACTCCTACAATGAGCAGTTCTTC
CASSRRAGNSYNEQFF
>TRBV7-2|TRBD1|TRBJ2-7
TGTGCCAGCAGCACACAGGGGTACGAGCAGTACTTC
CASSTQGYEQYF
>TRBV6-1|TRBD2|TRBJ2-1
TGTGCCAGCAGTGAAACTTTACTAGCGGACAATGAGCAGTTCTTC
CASSETLLADNEQFF
>TRBV11-2|.|TRBJ2-7
TGTGCCAGCAGCTTAGACCGGGGGTCCTACGAGCAGTACTTC
CASSLDRGSYEQYF
>TRBV2|TRBD2|TRBJ2-3
TGTGCCAGCAGAGCAGGGACTAGCGGGCCGGAACGCACAGATACGCAGTATTTT
CASRAGTSGPERTDTQYF
>TRBV6-6|TRBD2|TRBJ2-2
TGTGCCAGCACAACTAGCGGAAACACCGGGGAGCTGTTTTTT
CASTTSGNTGELFF
>TRBV11-2|.|TRBJ2-7
TGTGCCAGCAGCACTACAGGGAACGAGCAGTACTTC
CASSTTGNEQYF
>TRBV19|.|TRBJ1-6
TGTGCCAGTAGTATAGATCTCCGGTCACCCCTCCACTTT
CASSIDLRSPLHF
>TRBV27|.|TRBJ1-2
TGTGCCAGCCTTCCGGGGCAGGACTATAACTATGGCTACACCTTC
CASLPGQDYNYGYTF
>TRBV5-6|TRBD1|TRBJ2-1
TGTGCCAGCAGCTTCGGGACAGGTTCCTCTGAGCAGTTCTTC
CASSFGTGSSEQFF
>TRBV27|TRBD1|TRBJ1-6
TGTGCCAGCAGTTCGACAGGGAGCTATAATTCACCCCTCCACTTT
CASSSTGSYNSPLHF
>TRBV29-1|TRBD2|TRBJ2-2
TGCAGCGTTGAATGGGCTAGCGGGAGAACCGGGGAGCTGTTTTTT
CSVEWASGRTGELFF
>TRBV4-3|TRBD2|TRBJ2-1
TGCGCCAGCAGCCAAGACCCAGCGGGGGGGCCGAGGAATGAGCAGTTCTTC
CASSQDPAGGPRNEQFF
>TRBV5-1|.|TRBJ2-5
TGCGCCAGCAGCTTGCTAGCGCAAGAGACCCAGTACTTC
CASSLLAQETQYF
>TRBV27|.|TRBJ1-1
TGTGCCAGCAGTCCTCCGACCCTTAGCTCGAGCACTGAAGCTTTCTTT
CASSPPTLSSSTEAFF
>TRBV29-1|TRBD1|TRBJ2-1
TGCAGCGCTCCGGGACAGGGGAGGGGGCAGTTCTTC
CSAPGQGRGQFF
>TRBV6-5|.|TRBJ1-6
TGTGCCAGCAGTTTGAGTAGCTATTCCTATAATTCACCCCTCCACTTT
CASSLSSYSYNSPLHF
>TRBV5-1|TRBD1|TRBJ1-1
TGCGCCAGCAGCTTGAAGGCAGGGGGCAACACTGAAGCTTTCTTT
CASSLKAGGNTEAFF
>TRBV9|.|TRBJ1-1
TGTGCCAGCAGCCCCCTTCCGGCGGCAGCTGAAGCTTTCTTT
CASSPLPAAAEAFF
>TRBV2|.|TRBJ2-1
TGTGCCAGCAGTGAAGCGCCAGGGTCCTACAATGAGCAGTTCTTC
CASSEAPGSYNEQFF
>TRBV11-1|.|TRBJ2-2
TGTGCCAGCAGCTTAGTTCTTGGGGCAGCTCAAGGACCGTCCGTCGGGCTGTTTTTT
CASSLVLGAAQGPSVGLFF